This is a list of T cell receptor beta chains from one sample in a study of OX40 agonist ivuxolimab in advanced cancers. The table came from immunoSEQ multiplex PCR; TCRdb's copy has only in-frame clones and leaves some out. The sample has some 130,000 clones; about 92% are singletons. This sample comprised CD4+ or CD8+ T cells sorted from blood, obtained in a trial of the OX40 agonist ivuxolimab. Source of these receptors: an adult with an advanced solid tumor such as melanoma, head and neck, liver or kidney cancer. CDR3s leave out the opening cysteine and the closing phenylalanine or tryptophan. Each record gives: V gene, J gene, CDR3 length, CDR3 protein.

>TRBV7-2|TRBJ2-5|11
ASSLTRRETQY
>TRBV4-1|TRBJ1-4|14
ASSQATGNANEKLF
>TRBV11-3|TRBJ1-1|11
ASSFVGSTEAF
>TRBV6-5|TRBJ1-2|12
ASSPRDRVRGYT
>TRBV9|TRBJ1-2|13
ASSEAGQGNYGYT
>TRBV27|TRBJ1-1|12
ASSPTGGGTEAF
>TRBV27|TRBJ1-3|14
ASSFRPPGTRNTIY
>TRBV6-6|TRBJ2-3|12
ASSYSVDPDTQY
>TRBV9|TRBJ2-2|11
ASSLGATGELF
>TRBV5-6|TRBJ2-7|13
ASSGQGALTYEQY
>TRBV5-4|TRBJ1-5|12
ASSSHRVNQPQH
>TRBV7-2|TRBJ1-3|13
ASSQRGPSGNTIY
>TRBV6-5|TRBJ2-3|14
ASSYSGQGLGDTQY
>TRBV6-6|TRBJ1-1|12
ASRPPDISTEAF
>TRBV4-1|TRBJ2-5|12
ASSQVTGKSAQY
>TRBV18|TRBJ2-1|9
ASSATSGTL
>TRBV19|TRBJ2-7|12
ASSIRTGAYEQY
>TRBV7-3|TRBJ2-5|12
ASSLGDAHGEQY
>TRBV12-5|TRBJ2-3|10
ASGERTDTQY
>TRBV19|TRBJ1-1|13
ASTDPGRRNTEAF
>TRBV10-3|TRBJ1-1|16
AISESRWTGDADTEAF
>TRBV9|TRBJ1-1|12
ASSAGGGTPEAF
>TRBV9|TRBJ1-1|13
ASSVGQSMNTEAF
>TRBV6-6|TRBJ1-1|12
ASSYTGEGTEAF
>TRBV10-1|TRBJ2-5|13
ASRVRDREEETQY
>TRBV5-1|TRBJ2-5|15
ASSLPGTGLLQETQY
>TRBV2|TRBJ1-1|11
ASSGGRFFGAF
>TRBV29-1|TRBJ1-4|11
SVEEVQSEKLF
>TRBV5-1|TRBJ1-1|9
ASSLGTEAF
>TRBV7-9|TRBJ1-1|11
ASSLSGGIEAF
>TRBV14|TRBJ2-5|13
ASRRGGDPWETQY
>TRBV14|TRBJ1-2|15
ASSQVTGRQYVYGYT
>TRBV6-1|TRBJ1-5|13
ASMGQGYSNQPQH
>TRBV7-3|TRBJ2-7|11
ASSFTREDEQY
>TRBV11-2|TRBJ2-2|11
ASSNGGTGELF
>TRBV7-2|TRBJ1-2|11
ASSKWTGEGYT
>TRBV27|TRBJ2-3|11
ASSFRESDTQY
>TRBV4-2|TRBJ1-2|13
ASSPSGGTLYGYT
>TRBV18|TRBJ1-1|12
ASSPPGVKTEAF
>TRBV5-6|TRBJ1-2|13
ASSLVGLANYGYT
>TRBV28|TRBJ2-7|13
ASSPSGGRAYEQY
>TRBV10-2|TRBJ2-5|11
ASRTRGTETQY
>TRBV6-5|TRBJ2-2|12
ASSRGGGTGELF
>TRBV10-3|TRBJ2-7|13
AISYGLAGAYEQY
>TRBV7-9|TRBJ2-7|13
ASSLADPYPYEQY
>TRBV5-1|TRBJ1-2|13
ASSLQGTANYGYT
>TRBV10-3|TRBJ1-1|11
AISEGRDTEAF
>TRBV6-5|TRBJ2-7|12
ASSRTAIGYEQY
>TRBV7-8|TRBJ2-2|12
ASSLVGLAGELF
>TRBV4-2|TRBJ1-1|14
ASSHPGQGGGTEAF